The entry that follows covers one TCR beta chain sequence. Its specificity is unknown. Per the germline V gene, CDR1 is SGHRS and CDR2 is YFSETQ. The CDR3 extends over 15 amino acids. V shed 5 bases and J shed 0 bases, with 15 bases lying between them. This sample was taken from a study of T cell responses to AZD1222 COVID-19 vaccine. Study information: Some second doses came at about 4 weeks and others at about 12 weeks; these were pooled.

Generated by immunoSEQ multiplex PCR, the TCRdb table keeps only in-frame clones and is missing some. The sample consists of just over 150,000 clones, approximately 90% of them appearing once. Whole-study results and caveats: Donors skewed white British and female; clonal diversity was possibly underestimated. Seropositive at baseline were only 5 to 7 AZD1222 recipients. Every sample of the repertoires postdated the peak T cell response.

This specimen was peripheral blood, taken on day 0 of AZD1222 vaccination. The chain links TRBV5-1 to TRBJ2-7; no clear D. The clonotype comes from an adult in good health. This chain's CDR3 is CASSQWTESSYEQYF. The CDR3 DNA is TGCGCCAGCAGTCAATGGACCGAAAGCTCCTACGAGCAGTACTTC.